This T cell receptor beta chain was recorded in a study of blood T cells in healthy people across ages. Germline values: CDR1 SGHRS, CDR2 YFSETQ. The CDR3 is made up of 15 amino acids. The ends were cut back, 0 bases at V and 4 bases at J, with 12 bases in the middle. The second PCR ran 7 to 11 cycles with a sample-barcoded 5' primer and J-beta primers. MiXCR, run by TCRdb on the 5' RACE reads, gives a single entry per CDR3 protein. The data hold 1 million or so distinct CDR3 sequences, with 40% to 45% observed a single time. Each donor had 7.5 to 10 milliliters of peripheral blood drawn. Sequencing was carried out using blood. The clonotype was recovered from a woman aged 60-70 years in good health. The rearrangement uses TRBV5-1 and TRBJ2-3, with D perhaps TRBD1 or TRBD2 (5 bases each). CDR3 loop: CASSLAWGSADTQYF. The CDR3 DNA follows: TGCGCCAGCAGCTTGGCCTGGGGGAGTGCAGATACGCAGTATTTT. Full variable domain (missing parts from reference TRBV5-1 and TRBJ2-3): KAGVTQTPRYLIKTRGQQVTLSCSPISGHRSVSWYQQTPGQGLQFLFEYFSETQRNKGNFPGRFSGRQFSNSRSEMNVSTLELGDSALYLCASSLAWGSADTQYFGPGTRLTVL.